This TCR beta chain is drawn from a study of blood T cell repertoires in COVID-19. Study background: Sites across the United States, Italy and Spain contributed samples from acute and convalescent COVID-19.

This clone has only one observation. Clones were read by immunoSEQ multiplex PCR, and TCRdb kept only the in-frame ones, dropping some. Found here are around 260,000 clones, 86% of them singletons; the top ten hold approximately 3%. The sample taken for sequencing was peripheral blood. The sequence derives from a woman aged 25 to 39 with active or convalescent COVID-19.

CDR3 loop: CATSRKTGSPFGEQYF. Here the CDR3 DNA reads TGTGCCACCAGCAGAAAAACAGGGTCCCCCTTTGGCGAGCAGTACTTC. The chain combines TRBV15 with TRBJ2-7; the D gene is possibly TRBD1 (6 bases). This CDR3 has 16 residues. Germline loops: CDR1 LNHNV, CDR2 YYDKDF (reference sequence). Trimming left V 2 bases short and J 6 bases short, with 20 bases between.